The source of this T cell receptor (beta chain) is a study of blood T cell repertoires in COVID-19. Looking at the study overall: PBMCs, B-cell-depleted T cells, or T cells provided the cDNA or gDNA that made up the material.

V dropped 6 bases and J dropped 2; count of bases not matched to a gene: 3. The CDR3 runs to 15 residues. Germline assignment: CDR1 MDHEN and CDR2 SYDVKM. Authors' processing steps: Amplification with reference gene primers provided the estimates of nucleated cell counts. TCRdb keeps only in-frame clones here, not all; method: immunoSEQ multiplex PCR. V, J and clone size reflect that table, while D and trimming were determined from the DNA. Here the sample spans 150,000 to 200,000 clones, 80% to 90% being singletons. The V call is TRBV28, the J call TRBJ2-6; TRBD1 agrees at 8 bases. Material for sequencing was peripheral blood. This TCR was recovered from a man aged 60-69 years with acute or convalescent COVID-19. This chain's CDR3 is CASSQQGAGANVLTF. The CDR3 nucleotides read TGTGCCAGCAGCCAACAGGGGGCTGGGGCCAACGTCCTGACTTTC.